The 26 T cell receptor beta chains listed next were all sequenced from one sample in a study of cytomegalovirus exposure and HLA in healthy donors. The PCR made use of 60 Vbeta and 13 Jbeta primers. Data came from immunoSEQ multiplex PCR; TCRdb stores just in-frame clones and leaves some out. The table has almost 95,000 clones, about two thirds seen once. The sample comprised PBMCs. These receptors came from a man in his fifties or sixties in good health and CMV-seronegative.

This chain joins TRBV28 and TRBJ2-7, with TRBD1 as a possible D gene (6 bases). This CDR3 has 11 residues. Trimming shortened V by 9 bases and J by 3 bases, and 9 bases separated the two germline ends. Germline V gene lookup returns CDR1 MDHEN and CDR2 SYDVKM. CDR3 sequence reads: CASRTVYEQYF. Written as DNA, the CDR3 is TGTGCCAGTCGGACAGTCTACGAGCAGTACTTC.

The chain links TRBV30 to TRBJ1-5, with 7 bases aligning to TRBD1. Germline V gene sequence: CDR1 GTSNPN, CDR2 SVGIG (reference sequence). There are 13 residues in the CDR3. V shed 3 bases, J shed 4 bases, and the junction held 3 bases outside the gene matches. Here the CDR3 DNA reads TGTGCCTGGAGCATCAGGGGGAATCAGCCCCAGCATTTT. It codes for CAWSIRGNQPQHF.

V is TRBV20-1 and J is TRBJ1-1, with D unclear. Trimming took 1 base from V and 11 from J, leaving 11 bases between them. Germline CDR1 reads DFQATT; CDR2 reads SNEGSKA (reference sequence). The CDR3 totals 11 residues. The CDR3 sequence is CSARGSTTAFF. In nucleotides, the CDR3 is TGCAGTGCTAGAGGCAGCACTACCGCTTTCTTT.

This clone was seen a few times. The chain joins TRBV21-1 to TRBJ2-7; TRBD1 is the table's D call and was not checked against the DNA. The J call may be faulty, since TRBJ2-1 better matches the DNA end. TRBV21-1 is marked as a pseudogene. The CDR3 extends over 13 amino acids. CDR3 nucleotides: TGTGCCAGCAGCAAGACAGGGGTCAATGAGCAGTTCTTC. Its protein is CASSKTGVNEQFF.

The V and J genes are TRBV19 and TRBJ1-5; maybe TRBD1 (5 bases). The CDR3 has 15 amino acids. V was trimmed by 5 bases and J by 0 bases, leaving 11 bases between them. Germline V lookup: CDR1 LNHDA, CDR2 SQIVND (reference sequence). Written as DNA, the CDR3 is TGTGCCAGTAGTTCCAGGGATTATAGCAATCAGCCCCAGCATTTT. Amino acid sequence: CASSSRDYSNQPQHF. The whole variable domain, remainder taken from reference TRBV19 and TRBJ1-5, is DGGITQSPKYLFRKEGQNVTLSCEQNLNHDAMYWYRQDPGQGLRLIYYSQIVNDFQKGDIAEGYSVSREKKESFPLTVTSAQKNPTAFYLCASSSRDYSNQPQHFGDGTRLSIL.

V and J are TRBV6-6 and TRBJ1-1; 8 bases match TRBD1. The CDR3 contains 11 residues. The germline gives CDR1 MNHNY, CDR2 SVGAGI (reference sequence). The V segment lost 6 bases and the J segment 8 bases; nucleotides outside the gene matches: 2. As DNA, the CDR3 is TGTGCCAGCAGAAGGACAGGGGAAGCTTTCTTT. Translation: CASRRTGEAFF.

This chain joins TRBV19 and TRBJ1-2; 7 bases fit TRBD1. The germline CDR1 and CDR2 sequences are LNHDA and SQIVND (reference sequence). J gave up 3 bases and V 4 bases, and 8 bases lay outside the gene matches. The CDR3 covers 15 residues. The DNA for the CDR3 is TGTGCCAGTAGTACTCCCGGGACAGCCTACTATGGCTACACCTTC. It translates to CASSTPGTAYYGYTF. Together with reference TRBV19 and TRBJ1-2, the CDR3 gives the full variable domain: DGGITQSPKYLFRKEGQNVTLSCEQNLNHDAMYWYRQDPGQGLRLIYYSQIVNDFQKGDIAEGYSVSREKKESFPLTVTSAQKNPTAFYLCASSTPGTAYYGYTFGSGTRLTVV.

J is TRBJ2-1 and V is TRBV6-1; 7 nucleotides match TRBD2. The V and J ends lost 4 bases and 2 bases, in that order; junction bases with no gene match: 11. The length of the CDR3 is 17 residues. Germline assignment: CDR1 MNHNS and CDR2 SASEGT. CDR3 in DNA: TGTGCCAGCAGTGGGTTACTAGCGTCCGGCGCCTACAATGAGCAGTTCTTC. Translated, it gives CASSGLLASGAYNEQFF.

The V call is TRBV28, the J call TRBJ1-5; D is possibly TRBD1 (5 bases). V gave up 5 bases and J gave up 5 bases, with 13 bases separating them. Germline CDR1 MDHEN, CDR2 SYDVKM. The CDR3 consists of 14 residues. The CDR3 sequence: CASSTSGGDQPQHF. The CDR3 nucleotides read TGTGCCAGCAGTACCTCCGGGGGAGATCAGCCCCAGCATTTT.

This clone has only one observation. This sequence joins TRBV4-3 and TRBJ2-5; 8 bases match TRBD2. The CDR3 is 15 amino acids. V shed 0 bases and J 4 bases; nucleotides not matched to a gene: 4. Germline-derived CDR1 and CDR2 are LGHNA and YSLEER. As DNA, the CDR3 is TGCGCCAGCAGCCAAGATCTAAGCGGGGGAGAGACCCAGTACTTC. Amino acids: CASSQDLSGGETQYF.

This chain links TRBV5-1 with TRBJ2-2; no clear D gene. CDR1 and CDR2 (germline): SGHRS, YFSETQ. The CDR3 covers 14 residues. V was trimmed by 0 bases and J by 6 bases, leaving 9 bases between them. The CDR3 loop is CASSLEPPPGELFF. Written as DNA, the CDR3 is TGCGCCAGCAGCTTGGAGCCCCCTCCCGGGGAGCTGTTTTTT.

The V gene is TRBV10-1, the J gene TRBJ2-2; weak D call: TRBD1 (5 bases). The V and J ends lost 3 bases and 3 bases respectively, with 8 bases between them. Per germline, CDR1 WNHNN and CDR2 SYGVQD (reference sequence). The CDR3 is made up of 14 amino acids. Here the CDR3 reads CASSDSRDTGELFF. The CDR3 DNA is TGCGCCAGCAGTGATAGCAGGGACACCGGGGAGCTGTTTTTT.

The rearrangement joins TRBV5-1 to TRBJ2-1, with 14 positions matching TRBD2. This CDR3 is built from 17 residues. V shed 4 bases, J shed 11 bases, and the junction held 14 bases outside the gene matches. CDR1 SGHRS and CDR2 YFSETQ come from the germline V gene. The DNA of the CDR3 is TGCGCCAGCAGCCTTCAACCCGGGACTAGCGGGGGCATAAAGCAGTTCTTC. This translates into CASSLQPGTSGGIKQFF.

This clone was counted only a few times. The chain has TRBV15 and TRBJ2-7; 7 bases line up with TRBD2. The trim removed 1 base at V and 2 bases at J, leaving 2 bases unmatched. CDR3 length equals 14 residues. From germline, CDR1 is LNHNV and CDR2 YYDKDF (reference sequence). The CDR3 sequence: CATSRGAGAYEQYV. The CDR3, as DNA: TGTGCCACCAGCAGAGGGGCGGGGGCCTACGAGCAGTACGTC.

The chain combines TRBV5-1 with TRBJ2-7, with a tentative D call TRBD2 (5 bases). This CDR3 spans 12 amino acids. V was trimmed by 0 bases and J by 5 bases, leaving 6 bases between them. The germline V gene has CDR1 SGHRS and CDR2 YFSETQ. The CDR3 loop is CASSLAGNEQYF. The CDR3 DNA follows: TGCGCCAGCAGCTTGGCCGGGAACGAGCAGTACTTC. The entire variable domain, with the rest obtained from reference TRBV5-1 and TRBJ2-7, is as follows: KAGVTQTPRYLIKTRGQQVTLSCSPISGHRSVSWYQQTPGQGLQFLFEYFSETQRNKGNFPGRFSGRQFSNSRSEMNVSTLELGDSALYLCASSLAGNEQYFGPGTRLTVT.

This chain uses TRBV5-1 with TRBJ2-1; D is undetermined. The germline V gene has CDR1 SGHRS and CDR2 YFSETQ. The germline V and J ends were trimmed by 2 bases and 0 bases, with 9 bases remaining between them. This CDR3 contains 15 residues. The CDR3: CASSLVPGSYNEQFF. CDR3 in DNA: TGCGCCAGCAGCTTAGTACCGGGCTCCTACAATGAGCAGTTCTTC. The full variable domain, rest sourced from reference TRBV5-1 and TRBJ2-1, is KAGVTQTPRYLIKTRGQQVTLSCSPISGHRSVSWYQQTPGQGLQFLFEYFSETQRNKGNFPGRFSGRQFSNSRSEMNVSTLELGDSALYLCASSLVPGSYNEQFFGPGTRLTVL.

The CDR3 DNA sequence: TGTGCCAGCAGCCTAGGATGGTGGGAGGAAATGGACGAGCAGTACGTC. Residues: CASSLGWWEEMDEQYV. J is TRBJ2-7 and V is TRBV11-3; D is possibly TRBD2 (6 bases). Trimming stripped 5 bases from V and 5 bases from J, with 22 bases between. The CDR3 length is 16 residues. Germline V CDR1 and CDR2: SGHNT, YENEEA.

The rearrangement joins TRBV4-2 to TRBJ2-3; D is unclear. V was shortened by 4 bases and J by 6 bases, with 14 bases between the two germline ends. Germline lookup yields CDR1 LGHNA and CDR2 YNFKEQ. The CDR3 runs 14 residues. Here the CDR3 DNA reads TGTGCCAGCAGCCCCCGGGTACCTGGGGATACGCAGTATTTT. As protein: CASSPRVPGDTQYF.

The CDR3 protein is CASSAPGQASYEQYF. DNA for the CDR3: TGTGCCAGCAGTGCCCCGGGACAGGCCTCCTACGAGCAGTACTTC. The V gene is TRBV6-1, the J gene TRBJ2-7; the match to TRBD1 covers 8 bases. The CDR3 runs 15 residues. Trimming took 4 bases from V and 0 from J; bases not matched to a gene: 5. Looked up from germline, CDR1 is MNHNS and CDR2 is SASEGT.

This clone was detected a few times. The CDR3 here is CASSVDVRGGADTQYF. In nucleotides, the CDR3 is TGTGCCAGCAGCGTAGATGTGCGGGGGGGAGCAGATACGCAGTATTTT. The J gene is TRBJ2-3, the V gene TRBV9; 9 bases fit TRBD2. There are 16 residues in the CDR3. In germline, CDR1 is SGDLS, CDR2 YYNGEE. V shed 0 bases and J 4 bases; nucleotides not matched to a gene: 6.

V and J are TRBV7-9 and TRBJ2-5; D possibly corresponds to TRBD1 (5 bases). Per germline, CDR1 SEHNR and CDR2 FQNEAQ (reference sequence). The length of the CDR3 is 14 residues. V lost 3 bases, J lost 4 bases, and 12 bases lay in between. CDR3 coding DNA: TGTGCCAGCAGCTTGGGCAGGGAAGTAGAGACCCAGTACTTC. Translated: CASSLGREVETQYF.

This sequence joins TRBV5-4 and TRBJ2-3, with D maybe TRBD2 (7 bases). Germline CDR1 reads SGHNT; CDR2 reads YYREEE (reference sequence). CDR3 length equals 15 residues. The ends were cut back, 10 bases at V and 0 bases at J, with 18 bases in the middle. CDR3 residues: CAGRRGTKSTDTQYF. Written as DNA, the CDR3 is TGTGCCGGCCGGAGGGGGACTAAAAGCACAGATACGCAGTATTTT.

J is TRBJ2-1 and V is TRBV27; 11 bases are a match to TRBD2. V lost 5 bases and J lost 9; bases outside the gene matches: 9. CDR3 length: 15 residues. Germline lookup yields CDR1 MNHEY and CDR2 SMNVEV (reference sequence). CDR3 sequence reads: CASSLLLSGGGEQFF. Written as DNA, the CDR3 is TGTGCCAGCAGTCTGCTACTTAGCGGGGGGGGTGAGCAGTTCTTC.

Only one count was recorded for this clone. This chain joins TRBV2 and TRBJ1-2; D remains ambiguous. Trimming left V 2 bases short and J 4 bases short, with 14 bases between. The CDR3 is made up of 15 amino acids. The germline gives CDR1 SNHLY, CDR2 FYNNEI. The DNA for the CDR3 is TGTGCCAGCAGTGAATTCCCTCCAGGTGCCTATGGCTACACCTTC. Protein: CASSEFPPGAYGYTF.

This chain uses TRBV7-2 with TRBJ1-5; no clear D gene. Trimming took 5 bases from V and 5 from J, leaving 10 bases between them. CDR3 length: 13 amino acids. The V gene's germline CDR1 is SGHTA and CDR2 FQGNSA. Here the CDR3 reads CASSQTGYQPQHF. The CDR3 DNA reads TGTGCCAGCAGCCAGACGGGGTATCAGCCCCAGCATTTT.

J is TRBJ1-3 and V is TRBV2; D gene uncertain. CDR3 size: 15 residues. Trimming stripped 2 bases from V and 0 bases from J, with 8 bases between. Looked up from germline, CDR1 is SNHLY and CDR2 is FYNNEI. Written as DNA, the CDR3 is TGTGCCAGCAGTGAAAACCGGGTCTCTGGAAACACCATATATTTT. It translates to CASSENRVSGNTIYF.